Below, 2 T cell receptor beta chains from the same sample are listed, as sequenced in a study of STAT5B mutations in CD4+ large granular lymphocyte leukemia. Measured with immunoSEQ multiplex PCR; TCRdb has only the in-frame clones, and not every one. Here the sample spans about 40,000 clones, 75% to 85% being singletons. Sample: CD4+ T cells from blood buffy coats. These receptors were collected from a human donor in good health.

The chain recombines TRBV25-1 with TRBJ1-1; 7 bases are a match to TRBD1. Germline V gene data show CDR1 as MGHDK and CDR2 as SYGVNS. The CDR3 length is 11 residues. CDR3 residues: CASGGNTEAFF. CDR3 in DNA: TGTGCTTCAGGGGGGAACACTGAAGCTTTCTTT.

The chain couples TRBV18 to TRBJ2-7; possible D gene TRBD2, 7 bases. Looked up from germline, CDR1 is KGHSH and CDR2 is LQKENI. The CDR3 is 15 amino acids. Trimming stripped 6 bases from V and 4 bases from J, with 19 bases between. CDR3 nucleotide sequence: TGTGCCAGCTCCCCTAGGGAGGGAACAGGGTACGAGCAGTACTTC. Translation gives CASSPREGTGYEQYF.